This TCR beta chain appears in the sequencing data of a study of CD8 T cells in Susac syndrome. Roughly 0.45 to 1 ug RNA was reverse transcribed with random hexamers. Via MiXCR, TCRdb re-called the immunoSEQ multiplex PCR reads, giving one row per CDR3 protein. This repertoire shows 160,000 or so distinct CDR3 sequences, about 90% found once; its top ten account for about 0.073%. The CDR3 is made up of 14 amino acids. Germline V gene lookup returns CDR1 LNHDA and CDR2 SQIVND (reference sequence). Trimming took 6 bases from V and 10 from J; bases not matched to a gene: 11. The sequencing sample was made of CD4+ T cells from PBMCs. The chain links TRBV19 to TRBJ2-4; TRBD1 matches at 8 bases. The clonotype was recovered from a human donor in good health. DNA of the CDR3: TGTGCCAGTAGCCTTGGACAGGGAGTGAGGATTCAGTACTTC. Amino acids: CASSLGQGVRIQYF.